These T cell receptor beta chains were read from a single sample in a study of vaccination effects on CD4 cells after COVID-19. No antigen is known for these receptors. Repertoires were generated with immunoSEQ multiplex PCR, while TCRdb's copy carries only in-frame clones and drops some. The sample holds some 20,000 clones, around 69% seen once. Sequencing used CD4+ T cells from PBMCs cultured with HCoV-229E spike peptides, obtained after COVID-19 vaccination. The receptors originated from a human donor who received a COVID-19 vaccine. Both conserved end residues are trimmed from each CDR3. Only some rows state a clone size, as once, few, many or a class for expanded clones.

ASSLGAGAYNEQF | - | TRBV5-1
ASSYHENQPQH | - | TRBV6-5
ASSPTSTGLRDTQY | - | TRBV11-3
ASSSGLAEGETQY | once | TRBV5-1
ASSPGGAEAF | - | TRBV5-4
ASSPGQNLAGV | once | TRBV7-2
ASEPYRRSGYGYT | once | TRBV28
AIRDSGGGYNEQF | - | TRBV10-3
ASILGLNTEAF | - | TRBV6-5
ASSQTQGVTTNEKLF | - | TRBV4-2
ASSLSGTSFYEQY | - | TRBV5-5
ASSVEGQAQIQY | - | TRBV9
ASNPLGFSEQF | - | TRBV2
SVVPLMNTEAF | - | TRBV29-1
SVDLFGLDTDTQY | - | TRBV29-1
ASSTGQGRGRGTEAF | - | TRBV19
ASSLGQGGSGELF | - | TRBV7-6
ASSSVMNTEAF | few | TRBV19
ASSLGASRRRETQY | - | TRBV5-1
ASSLIGDTQY | - | TRBV7-9
ASSPKTGYHYGYT | - | TRBV19
ASSLVSGVGGNTIY | - | TRBV5-5
ASLGSGDNEQF | - | TRBV2
ASSQSGGSSYNEQF | - | TRBV3-1/TRBV3-2
ASSEGEVHNEQF | - | TRBV5-1
ASSDNWDLSGGGYT | - | TRBV27
ASSYEAGSYNEQF | - | TRBV6-5
ASSSFTEAF | - | TRBV11-2
ASRTSGKGHTDTQY | - | TRBV19
ASSLEVGSGNTIY | - | TRBV5-1
ASSLSESSYNEQF | - | TRBV6-4
ASSGARVPPEAF | - | TRBV7-8
ASSPSGAGANVLT | - | TRBV10-1
ASSANSYGYT | - | TRBV2
ASSEANGFNYGYT | - | TRBV6-1
ASSPRDRDTDEQF | few | TRBV6-5
ASSLGSGSVANTEAF | - | TRBV7-9
AISRGWTDTQY | - | TRBV10-3
ASVRGQGFYGYT | - | TRBV6-5
ASSFGARVYNEQF | - | TRBV7-9
ASSPWEGEQY | medium-sized | TRBV7-9
SVKEDGYT | once | TRBV29-1
ASSRTEVTTDTQY | - | TRBV2
ASSLLVLNTDTQY | - | TRBV6-5
SGETVYNYGYT | - | TRBV29-1
ASSPGQGGVNEQF | - | TRBV7-9
ASSPMIEQY | - | TRBV7-8
ATSDWGRTYGYT | - | TRBV24-1
ASSTDFRGNIQY | - | TRBV5-4
ASSIGEGNIQY | - | TRBV19
ASSKNPQPQH | - | TRBV7-9
ASSLRGRIYGLQPQH | - | TRBV6-2/TRBV6-3